This passage covers 16 T cell receptor beta chains from one sample sequenced in a study of CD8 T cells in ankylosing spondylitis (dated by TCRdb to between 2016 and 2019). Antigens of these TCRs are unknown. The full study reports these points: A TCR beta motif made up of several highly homologous amino acid variants appeared to be characteristic of blood from ankylosing spondylitis patients.

Preparation of the library involved 5' RACE. The instrument was an Illumina HiSeq 2500. The raw public data were reprocessed by TCRdb itself: fastp quality trimming at Q25, MiXCR clonotype calling, in-frame beta chains only. Rows with one shared CDR3 protein collapse into an entry with the most common genes and DNA. The sample has around 540,000 distinct CDR3 sequences on record, over 9.5% of them singletons. The top ten clonotypes cover almost 7% of the sample. Sequenced input: blood, either unsorted or a sorted T cell fraction (not recorded which). All receptors derive from a male donor with ankylosing spondylitis.

The V call is TRBV7-2, the J call TRBJ2-1, with D tentatively TRBD2 (5 bases). The V end was cut by 4 bases, the J end by 3 bases, with 10 bases between. CDR1 SGHTA and CDR2 FQGNSA come from the germline V gene. The CDR3 has 14 amino acids. CDR3 sequence: CASSSNGLYNEQFF. The CDR3 nucleotides read TGTGCCAGCAGCTCCAACGGACTCTACAATGAGCAGTTCTTC.

A remark on this clonotype: Relative to the germline gene, one junction end is altered; a read error may explain this. CDR3 loop: CCARDGDRVDKNIQYF. The CDR3 coding sequence is TGCTGTGCTAGAGACGGTGACAGGGTTGACAAAAACATTCAGTACTTC. This sequence joins TRBV20-1 and TRBJ2-4, with 7 nucleotides matching TRBD1. This CDR3 has 16 amino acids. In germline, CDR1 is DFQATT, CDR2 SNEGSKA (reference sequence).

V and J are TRBV20-1 and TRBJ2-2, with 7 bases matching TRBD1. J lost 3 bases, V lost 3 bases, and 10 bases had no gene match. In germline, CDR1 is DFQATT, CDR2 SNEGSKA (reference sequence). This CDR3 has 16 residues. The DNA of the CDR3 is TGCAGTGCTAGTCTTAAAGGGGGCCGTGACACCGGGGAGCTGTTTTTT. This gives the protein CSASLKGGRDTGELFF.

There are a few counts of this clonotype. The chain uses TRBV5-1 and TRBJ2-7; TRBD1 aligns across 7 bases. Germline V gene lookup returns CDR1 SGHRS and CDR2 YFSETQ. Trimming took 5 bases from V and 3 from J; bases not matched to a gene: 5. This CDR3 has 13 amino acids. The CDR3: CASRTGMNYEQYV. The CDR3 bases are TGCGCCAGCAGGACAGGGATGAACTACGAGCAGTACGTC.

The rearrangement uses TRBV20-1 and TRBJ2-3; the match to TRBD2 covers 8 bases. The CDR3 has 15 residues. Unmatched junction bases numbered 10, after V lost 6 bases and J lost 2 bases. The germline gives CDR1 DFQATT, CDR2 SNEGSKA (reference sequence). The CDR3 region is CSAPGLAESTDTQYF. The CDR3 DNA is TGCAGTGCCCCCGGACTAGCCGAGTCCACAGATACGCAGTATTTT.

CDR3 coding DNA: TGTGCCATCAGTGATACCCCTGACAGGGGCCTAGGGGAGACCCAGTACTTC. Translation: CAISDTPDRGLGETQYF. The chain links TRBV10-3 to TRBJ2-5; 8 nucleotides agree with TRBD1. V lost 3 bases and J lost 5; bases outside the gene matches: 14. CDR3 length: 17 amino acids. CDR1 is ENHRY, CDR2 SYGVKD, per germline.

Many counts were recorded for this clonotype. This chain connects TRBV29-1 to TRBJ2-5; 8 positions match TRBD2. The V gene's germline CDR1 is SQVTM and CDR2 ANQGSEA. Losses at the gene ends were 7 bases for V and 2 bases for J; bases not matched to a gene: 9. The CDR3 consists of 14 residues. CDR3 loop: CSAPLAVRQETQYF. CDR3 in DNA: TGCAGCGCCCCACTAGCGGTACGGCAAGAGACCCAGTACTTC.

The chain is built from TRBV24-1 and TRBJ2-1, with TRBD1 matching 8 bases. Germline V gene sequence: CDR1 KGHDR, CDR2 SFDVKD. J lost 3 bases, V lost 7 bases, and 4 bases had no gene match. The CDR3 contains 14 residues. The CDR3 DNA reads TGTGCCACCAGGGACAGGGTTAGCTACAATGAGCAGTTCTTC. This codes for CATRDRVSYNEQFF.

V and J are TRBV10-3 and TRBJ1-5; tentative D call: TRBD1 (6 bases). The V gene lost 10 bases and the J gene lost 4 bases, with 20 bases spanning the gap. Per germline, CDR1 ENHRY and CDR2 SYGVKD. The CDR3 covers 15 residues. The CDR3, as DNA: TGTGCCACCTTATCGAGGGAAGGGGGGAATCAGCCCCAGCATTTT. Residues: CATLSREGGNQPQHF.

This clonotype appeared many times. The V and J genes are TRBV15 and TRBJ2-1; D is unresolved. Trimming removed 0 bases at V and 4 bases at J, with 16 bases between. CDR3 size: 17 residues. Germline values: CDR1 LNHNV, CDR2 YYDKDF (reference sequence). CDR3 bases: TGTGCCACCAGCAGAGATAGTAGGTCGGCCTTTTACAATGAGCAGTTCTTC. As protein: CATSRDSRSAFYNEQFF.

This clonotype occurred a few times. The rearrangement joins TRBV12-3 or TRBV12-4 to TRBJ2-7; 8 nucleotides line up with TRBD2. The CDR3 length is 15 residues. V was clipped by 8 bases and J by 3 bases; unmatched bases: 12. The CDR3 DNA follows: TGTGCCAGCCATCCTTCTACGGGAGGGCTCTACGAGCAGTACTTC. Translation gives CASHPSTGGLYEQYF.

This clonotype appeared a few times. This rearrangement joins TRBV5-4 to TRBJ2-3; D is perhaps TRBD2 (6 bases). The CDR3 runs 16 residues. Trimming shortened V by 1 base and J by 0 bases, and 12 bases separated the two germline ends. Germline lookup yields CDR1 SGHNT and CDR2 YYREEE (reference sequence). CDR3 nucleotide sequence: TGTGCCAGCAGCTTGAACCTTGCGGGAAGCACAGATACGCAGTATTTT. Its translation: CASSLNLAGSTDTQYF.

This clonotype was seen only a few times. V and J are TRBV7-9 and TRBJ1-5; the D is unclear. The CDR3 length is 15 residues. From germline, CDR1 is SEHNR and CDR2 FQNEAQ (reference sequence). Between the trimmed V and J ends, which lost 4 bases and 0 bases, there was a span of 10 bases. This chain's CDR3 is CASSSDTYSNQPQHF. The DNA for the CDR3 is TGTGCCAGCAGCTCAGACACCTATAGCAATCAGCCCCAGCATTTT.

A few counts support this clonotype. J is TRBJ1-3 and V is TRBV11-2, with a tentative D call TRBD1 (6 bases). The germline V gene has CDR1 SGHAT and CDR2 FQNNGV. This CDR3 region has 17 residues. Trimming left V 5 bases short and J 5 bases short, with 22 bases between. Here the CDR3 DNA reads TGTGCCAGCAGCAGCCAGTTGGGACAATTTCTGCGAAACACCATATATTTT. It codes for CASSSQLGQFLRNTIYF. Variable domain in full (rest from reference TRBV11-2 and TRBJ1-3): EAGVAQSPRYKIIEKRQSVAFWCNPISGHATLYWYQQILGQGPKLLIQFQNNGVVDDSQLPKDRFSAERLKGVDSTLKIQPAKLEDSAVYLCASSSQLGQFLRNTIYFGEGSWLTVV.

A few counts support this clonotype. The rearrangement links TRBV12-3 or TRBV12-4 to TRBJ2-1; possibly TRBD2 for D (6 bases). CDR3 size: 12 residues. The V gene lost 5 bases and the J gene lost 8 bases, with 10 bases spanning the gap. CDR3 region: CASSPGTYEQFF. Here the CDR3 DNA reads TGTGCCAGCAGTCCGGGGACTTATGAGCAGTTCTTC.

This clonotype showed up just a few times. The chain recombines TRBV20-1 with TRBJ2-1; 15 bases fit TRBD2. The CDR3 covers 16 residues. The germline V gene has CDR1 DFQATT and CDR2 SNEGSKA (reference sequence). The ends lost 6 bases at V and 4 bases at J; junction bases unmatched: 7. CDR3 in amino acids: CSAYSGLAGGYNEQFF. In DNA, the CDR3 is TGCAGTGCCTACTCGGGACTAGCGGGAGGTTACAATGAGCAGTTCTTC.